The 21 T cell receptor beta chains in this list originate from one sample, sequenced in a study of cytomegalovirus exposure and HLA in healthy donors. The method was immunoSEQ multiplex PCR; TCRdb's version includes in-frame clones alone and lacks a portion of them. Of more than 250,000 clones in the sample, around 90% were seen once. Sample: PBMCs. These receptor sequences come from a woman younger than 45 in good health and CMV-seropositive.

This clone was detected only a few times. In DNA, the CDR3 is TGTGCCAGCAGTGAAATCCTACAAAATTCACCCCTCCACTTT. It is translated as CASSEILQNSPLHF. The chain recombines TRBV2 with TRBJ1-6, with D uncertain. V was pared by 2 bases and J by 7 bases, with 9 bases between. The CDR3 sequence is 14 residues long. The germline CDR1 and CDR2 sequences are SNHLY and FYNNEI.

V gene TRBV27 combines with J gene TRBJ1-5; D possibly corresponds to TRBD1 (6 bases). Trimming took off 9 bases at V and 2 bases at J, with 14 bases between the two ends. The germline CDR1 and CDR2 sequences are MNHEY and SMNVEV (reference sequence). This CDR3 is built from 14 residues. CDR3 region: CASNRVGGNQPQHF. In DNA, the CDR3 is TGTGCCAGTAACAGGGTTGGGGGCAATCAGCCCCAGCATTTT.

Only a few counts were recorded for this clone. The gene calls are TRBV27 and TRBJ2-3; possible D gene TRBD2, 6 bases. V was trimmed by 6 bases and J by 0 bases, leaving 10 bases between them. The CDR3 covers 14 residues. From germline, CDR1 is MNHEY and CDR2 SMNVEV (reference sequence). The CDR3 loop is CASRDYRSTDTQYF. DNA for the CDR3: TGTGCCAGCAGGGACTACCGAAGCACAGATACGCAGTATTTT.

The chain combines TRBV5-1 with TRBJ2-7, with TRBD2 matching over 14 bases. Germline V gene sequence: CDR1 SGHRS, CDR2 YFSETQ. This CDR3 comprises 14 residues. V lost 4 bases, J lost 6 bases, and 3 bases stayed unmatched. CDR3 sequence reads: CASSAGTSGGEQYF. In DNA form, the CDR3 reads TGCGCCAGCAGCGCAGGGACTAGCGGGGGCGAGCAGTACTTC.

The chain employs TRBV7-8 and TRBJ1-2; no definite D call. This CDR3 is built from 15 residues. Trimming removed 3 bases at V and 4 bases at J, with 15 bases between. CDR1 and CDR2 from the germline V gene are SGHVS and FQNEAQ. The CDR3 DNA reads TGTGCCAGCAGCTTGTCCTCGGGAGGGATCTATGGCTACACCTTC. Its translation is CASSLSSGGIYGYTF.

This clone was seen a few times. The chain uses TRBV11-1 and TRBJ2-5; 7 bases are shared with TRBD2. From germline, CDR1 is SGHAT and CDR2 FQDESV (reference sequence). V shed 5 bases, J shed 4 bases, and the junction held 7 bases outside the gene matches. This CDR3 contains 14 residues. CDR3 sequence: CASSLGVAGETQYF. In DNA form, the CDR3 reads TGTGCCAGCAGCCTAGGGGTAGCGGGAGAGACCCAGTACTTC.

The chain uses TRBV6-5 and TRBJ2-5; TRBD2 agrees at 11 bases. CDR3 size: 15 residues. The V gene end was trimmed by 6 bases and the J gene end by 7 bases; junction bases not matched to a gene: 10. Germline V CDR1 and CDR2: MNHEY, SVGAGI. The CDR3 sequence is CASSTGTSGIGTQYF. The CDR3 DNA sequence: TGTGCCAGCAGCACAGGGACTAGCGGTATAGGGACCCAGTACTTC.

This chain uses TRBV19 with TRBJ1-1; D is possibly TRBD1 (6 bases). With 0 bases removed from V and 4 bases from J, the gap between germline ends came to 24 bases. The CDR3 has 19 residues. The germline V gene has CDR1 LNHDA and CDR2 SQIVND (reference sequence). CDR3: CASSIDRTDSAIWGTEAFF. For the CDR3, the DNA is TGTGCCAGTAGTATAGATAGGACGGACAGTGCGATATGGGGCACTGAAGCTTTCTTT.

The chain is built from TRBV2 and TRBJ2-7; D is unclear. The CDR3 totals 11 residues. Trimming cost V 6 bases and J 1 base, with 4 bases left between them. The germline V gene encodes CDR1 SNHLY and CDR2 FYNNEI. In DNA, the CDR3 is TGTGCCAGCAGGGGGTCCTACGAGCAGTACTTC. It translates to CASRGSYEQYF. The full variable domain, completed using reference TRBV2 and TRBJ2-7, is EPEVTQTPSHQVTQMGQEVILRCVPISNHLYFYWYRQILGQKVEFLVSFYNNEISEKSEIFDDQFSVERPDGSNFTLKIRSTKLEDSAMYFCASRGSYEQYFGPGTRLTVT.

The V gene is TRBV30, the J gene TRBJ1-2; D uncertain. Trimming removed 4 bases from V and 2 bases from J, with 8 bases in between. This CDR3 has 12 residues. CDR1 is GTSNPN and CDR2 is SVGIG in the germline V gene (reference sequence). CDR3 nucleotides: TGTGCCTGGACTGACGGGAACTATGGCTACACCTTC. It yields the protein CAWTDGNYGYTF.

Turning to this clone: Compared with germline, one end of the junction differs, possibly owing to a read error. J is TRBJ2-5 and V is TRBV6-1, with D uncertain. The CDR3 extends over 13 amino acids. CDR1 and CDR2 (germline): MNHNS, SASEGT. The CDR3 bases are TGTGCCAGCAGAGAAGGCATAAAAGAGACCCAGTACTTC. The encoded protein is CASREGIKETQYF.

V and J are TRBV2 and TRBJ2-7; D not certain. The CDR3 extends over 13 amino acids. Trimming took off 5 bases at V and 3 bases at J, with 11 bases between the two ends. Germline V gene data show CDR1 as SNHLY and CDR2 as FYNNEI. The CDR3 DNA reads TGTGCCAGCAGTAACCGGGCTATCTACGAGCAGTACTTC. Amino acids: CASSNRAIYEQYF.

This chain joins TRBV6-5 and TRBJ2-7, with a weak D call TRBD1 (5 bases). V was clipped by 2 bases and J by 6 bases, with 11 bases between them. CDR1 is MNHEY and CDR2 is SVGAGI in the germline V gene. The CDR3 length is 13 residues. CDR3 amino acids: CASSYTDSLEQYF. The CDR3 region has the DNA TGTGCCAGCAGTTACACCGACAGTCTCGAGCAGTACTTC.

The gene calls are TRBV27 and TRBJ2-5, with 10 bases fitting TRBD2. With 6 bases clipped from V and 5 bases from J, the junction kept 9 bases outside the gene matches. The germline V gene has CDR1 MNHEY and CDR2 SMNVEV (reference sequence). This CDR3 has 15 amino acids. The CDR3 bases are TGTGCCAGCAGACCAGCGGGAGGGCCCGGGGAGACCCAGTACTTC. Residues: CASRPAGGPGETQYF.

This clone came up a few times. The chain combines TRBV4-3 with TRBJ2-7; TRBD2 aligns across 7 bases. The CDR3 is made up of 15 amino acids. Germline V gives CDR1 LGHNA, CDR2 YSLEER. Trimming removed 1 base from V and 2 bases from J; junction bases left unmatched: 5. CDR3: CASSQASGGAYEQYF. CDR3 in DNA: TGCGCCAGCAGCCAAGCATCGGGAGGCGCCTACGAGCAGTACTTC.

V gene TRBV7-3 combines with J gene TRBJ2-7; unclear D gene. This CDR3 contains 14 residues. Germline V gene data show CDR1 as SGHTA and CDR2 as FQGTGA. Trimming left V 5 bases short and J 0 bases short, with 11 bases between. The CDR3 here is CASSPTKSSYEQYF. The CDR3 region has the DNA TGTGCCAGCAGCCCGACGAAGAGCTCCTACGAGCAGTACTTC.

The V and J genes are TRBV4-3 and TRBJ2-2; 7 bases are a match to TRBD2. V dropped 2 bases and J dropped 2; count of bases not matched to a gene: 5. CDR1 is LGHNA and CDR2 is YSLEER in the germline V gene. The CDR3 is made up of 16 amino acids. In DNA, the CDR3 is TGCGCCAGCAGCCAATCGGCTAGCGGTAACACCGGGGAGCTGTTTTTT. Encoded protein: CASSQSASGNTGELFF.

The CDR3 region is CASTLVLMNTEAFF. CDR3 DNA: TGTGCCAGCACCCTGGTTTTAATGAACACTGAAGCTTTCTTT. The chain links TRBV28 to TRBJ1-1; no definite D call. This CDR3 is built from 14 residues. V lost 7 bases to trimming and J lost 0 bases, with 12 bases between them. Germline loops: CDR1 MDHEN, CDR2 SYDVKM. Full variable domain (missing parts from reference TRBV28 and TRBJ1-1): DVKVTQSSRYLVKRTGEKVFLECVQDMDHENMFWYRQDPGLGLRLIYFSYDVKMKEKGDIPEGYSVSREKKERFSLILESASTNQTSMYLCASTLVLMNTEAFFGQGTRLTVV.

V usage is TRBV27 and J usage is TRBJ1-6, with D perhaps TRBD1 (5 bases). Germline V gives CDR1 MNHEY, CDR2 SMNVEV (reference sequence). The CDR3 is 14 amino acids. V was pared by 3 bases and J by 5 bases, with 8 bases between. The CDR3 is CASSFGGNNSPLHF. In nucleotides, the CDR3 is TGTGCCAGCAGTTTCGGGGGAAATAATTCACCCCTCCACTTT.

V usage is TRBV4-2 and J usage is TRBJ2-2, with D tentatively TRBD1 (5 bases). V lost 4 bases and J lost 7, with 13 bases in between. This CDR3 has 14 residues. Germline V gene lookup returns CDR1 LGHNA and CDR2 YNFKEQ. CDR3 sequence reads: CASSPPLRDGELFF. CDR3 DNA: TGTGCCAGCAGCCCCCCTCTCAGGGACGGGGAGCTGTTTTTT.

CDR3 coding DNA: TGTGCCAGCAGCTGGGGAGGGGCCGGAACCTACAATGAGCAGTTCTTC. It translates to CASSWGGAGTYNEQFF. V and J are TRBV5-6 and TRBJ2-1; 7 bases line up with TRBD2. The CDR3 consists of 16 residues. V shed 3 bases, J shed 2 bases, and the junction held 8 bases outside the gene matches. The germline CDR1 and CDR2 sequences are SGHDT and YYEEEE. Looking up the rest from reference TRBV5-6 and TRBJ2-1 gives the full variable domain: DAGVTQSPTHLIKTRGQQVTLRCSPKSGHDTVSWYQQALGQGPQFIFQYYEEEERQRGNFPDRFSGHQFPNYSSELNVNALLLGDSALYLCASSWGGAGTYNEQFFGPGTRLTVL.